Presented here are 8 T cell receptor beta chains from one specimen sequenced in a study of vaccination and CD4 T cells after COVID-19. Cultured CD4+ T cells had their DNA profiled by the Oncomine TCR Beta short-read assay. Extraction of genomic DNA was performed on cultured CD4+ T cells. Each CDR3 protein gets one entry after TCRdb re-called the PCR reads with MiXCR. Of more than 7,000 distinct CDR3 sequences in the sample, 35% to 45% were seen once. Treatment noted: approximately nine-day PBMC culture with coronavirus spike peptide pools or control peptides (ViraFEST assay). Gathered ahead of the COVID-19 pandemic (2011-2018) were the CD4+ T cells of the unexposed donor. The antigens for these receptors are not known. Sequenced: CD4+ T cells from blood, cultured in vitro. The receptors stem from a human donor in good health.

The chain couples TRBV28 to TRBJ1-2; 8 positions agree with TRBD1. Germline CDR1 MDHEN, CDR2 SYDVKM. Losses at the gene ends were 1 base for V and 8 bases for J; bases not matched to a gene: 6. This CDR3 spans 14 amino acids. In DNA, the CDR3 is TGTGCCAGCAGTTTATCCAGGGGGCAGGGCGGCTACACCTTC. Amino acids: CASSLSRGQGGYTF.

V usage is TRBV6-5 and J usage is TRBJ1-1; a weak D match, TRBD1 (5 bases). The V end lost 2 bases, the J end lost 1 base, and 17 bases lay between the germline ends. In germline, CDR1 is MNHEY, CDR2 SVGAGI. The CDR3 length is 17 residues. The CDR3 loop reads CASSYDSGLPPNTEAFF. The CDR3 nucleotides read TGTGCCAGCAGTTACGACTCGGGACTCCCACCGAACACTGAAGCTTTCTTT.

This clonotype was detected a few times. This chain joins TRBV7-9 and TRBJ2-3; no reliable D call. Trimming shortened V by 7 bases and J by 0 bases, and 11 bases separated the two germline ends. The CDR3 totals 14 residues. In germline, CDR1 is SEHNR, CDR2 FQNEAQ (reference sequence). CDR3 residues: CASIYGTSTDTQYF. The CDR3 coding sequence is TGTGCCAGCATATACGGAACTAGCACAGATACGCAGTATTTT.

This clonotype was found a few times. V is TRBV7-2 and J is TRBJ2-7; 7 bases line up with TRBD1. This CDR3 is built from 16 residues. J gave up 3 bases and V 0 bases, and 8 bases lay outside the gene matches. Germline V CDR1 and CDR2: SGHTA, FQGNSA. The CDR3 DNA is TGTGCCAGCAGCTTAGCAGACCGACAGGGAAACTACGAGCAGTACTTC. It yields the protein CASSLADRQGNYEQYF.

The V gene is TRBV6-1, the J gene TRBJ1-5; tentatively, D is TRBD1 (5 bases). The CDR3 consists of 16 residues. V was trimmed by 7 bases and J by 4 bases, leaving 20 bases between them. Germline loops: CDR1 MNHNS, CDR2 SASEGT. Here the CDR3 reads CASIEGWGLGNQPQHF. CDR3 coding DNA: TGTGCCAGCATCGAGGGGTGGGGATTAGGTAATCAGCCCCAGCATTTT.

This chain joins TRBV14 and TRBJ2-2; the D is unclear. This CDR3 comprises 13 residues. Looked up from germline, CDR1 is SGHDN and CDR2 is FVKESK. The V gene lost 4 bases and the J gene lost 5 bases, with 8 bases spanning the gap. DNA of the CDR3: TGTGCCAGCAGCCCGGACGGGACCGGGGAGCTGTTTTTT. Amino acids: CASSPDGTGELFF.

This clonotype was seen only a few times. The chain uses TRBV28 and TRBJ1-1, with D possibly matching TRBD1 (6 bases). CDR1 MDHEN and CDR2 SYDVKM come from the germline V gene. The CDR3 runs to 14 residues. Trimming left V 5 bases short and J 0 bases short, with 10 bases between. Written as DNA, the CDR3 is TGTGCCAGCAGTCCGGGGGCTTTGAACACTGAAGCTTTCTTT. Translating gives CASSPGALNTEAFF. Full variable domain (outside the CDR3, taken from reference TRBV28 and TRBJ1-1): DVKVTQSSRYLVKRTGEKVFLECVQDMDHENMFWYRQDPGLGLRLIYFSYDVKMKEKGDIPEGYSVSREKKERFSLILESASTNQTSMYLCASSPGALNTEAFFGQGTRLTVV.

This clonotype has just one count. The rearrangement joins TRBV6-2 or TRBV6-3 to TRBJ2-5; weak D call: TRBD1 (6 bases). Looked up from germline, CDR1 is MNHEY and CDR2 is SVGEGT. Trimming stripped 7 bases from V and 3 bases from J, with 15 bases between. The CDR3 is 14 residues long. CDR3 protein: CASTKRGGEETQYF. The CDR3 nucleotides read TGTGCCAGCACCAAAAGAGGGGGTGAAGAGACCCAGTACTTC.